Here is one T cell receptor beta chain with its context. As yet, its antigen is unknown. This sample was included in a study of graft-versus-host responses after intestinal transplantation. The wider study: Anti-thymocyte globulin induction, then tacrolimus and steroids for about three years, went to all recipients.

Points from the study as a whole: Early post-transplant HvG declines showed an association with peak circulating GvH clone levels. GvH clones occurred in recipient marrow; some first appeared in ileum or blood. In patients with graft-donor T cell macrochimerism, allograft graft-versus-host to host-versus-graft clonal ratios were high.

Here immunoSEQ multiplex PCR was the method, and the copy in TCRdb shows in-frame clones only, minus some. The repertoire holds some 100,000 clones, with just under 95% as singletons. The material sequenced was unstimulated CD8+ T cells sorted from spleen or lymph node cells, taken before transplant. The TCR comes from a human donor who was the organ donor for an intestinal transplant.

CDR3 in amino acids: CASRTGIDNEQFF. In DNA form, the CDR3 reads TGTGCCAGCAGGACAGGCATCGACAATGAGCAGTTCTTC. The chain joins TRBV27 to TRBJ2-1, with a weak D call TRBD1 (6 bases). In germline, CDR1 is MNHEY, CDR2 SMNVEV (reference sequence). The V end lost 6 bases, the J end lost 5 bases, and 11 bases lay between the germline ends. The CDR3 runs to 13 residues.